The 8 T cell receptor beta chains below all came from one sample that was sequenced in a study of T cell repertoires in ileal Crohn's disease. Repertoires were generated with immunoSEQ multiplex PCR, while TCRdb's copy carries only in-frame clones and drops some. The sample holds several thousand clones; approximately 85% are singletons and the top ten take 6.5% to 8.5%. Sequenced material: ileal tissue. The receptors were gathered from an adult with Crohn's disease.

Notes on this clone: Other DNA sequences in the sample encode the same CDR3. The chain joins TRBV28 to TRBJ1-1; D remains unclear. The V gene's germline CDR1 is MDHEN and CDR2 SYDVKM. With 6 bases removed from V and 0 bases from J, the gap between germline ends came to 8 bases. The CDR3 contains 13 residues. The CDR3, as DNA: TGTGCCAGCAGCTTGGAGGTGAACACTGAAGCTTTCTTT. This sequence encodes CASSLEVNTEAFF.

This clone is a singleton in its sample. V usage is TRBV14 and J usage is TRBJ2-7; a possible D gene is TRBD1 (6 bases). The V gene's germline CDR1 is SGHDN and CDR2 FVKESK. CDR3 size: 13 residues. The V end was cut by 3 bases, the J end by 3 bases, with 9 bases between. CDR3 DNA: TGTGCCAGCAGCCAGGGACACAACTACGAGCAGTACTTC. The encoded protein is CASSQGHNYEQYF.

The chain combines TRBV19 with TRBJ1-1; maybe TRBD1 (5 bases). From germline, CDR1 is LNHDA and CDR2 SQIVND (reference sequence). V dropped 7 bases and J dropped 3 bases, with 24 bases sitting between them. The CDR3 runs to 17 residues. The CDR3 nucleotides are TGTGCCAGTAATGTCGAGGGGACTTTTCCCTGGGACACTGAAGCTTTCTTT. Its translation is CASNVEGTFPWDTEAFF.

The chain employs TRBV5-1 and TRBJ1-1, with D perhaps matching TRBD1 (5 bases). Germline CDR1 reads SGHRS; CDR2 reads YFSETQ. V lost 1 base and J 2 bases, leaving 9 bases between the germline ends. The CDR3 runs to 14 residues. CDR3 sequence reads: CASSLIRGNTEAFF. In nucleotides, the CDR3 is TGCGCCAGCAGCTTGATTAGGGGAAACACTGAAGCTTTCTTT.

This sequence joins TRBV7-2 and TRBJ2-5; 8 bases agree with TRBD2. Germline V gives CDR1 SGHTA, CDR2 FQGNSA. CDR3 length: 17 residues. With 1 base clipped from V and 3 bases from J, the junction kept 10 bases outside the gene matches. CDR3 in amino acids: CASSLVDPYSGEETQYF. CDR3 in DNA: TGTGCCAGCAGCTTAGTTGACCCCTATAGCGGGGAAGAGACCCAGTACTTC.

The chain links TRBV6-5 to TRBJ2-7; D might be TRBD2 (7 bases). V was cut by 3 bases and J by 7 bases, with 13 bases left in between. Germline CDR1 reads MNHEY; CDR2 reads SVGAGI. The CDR3 loop spans 13 amino acids. The CDR3 is CASSYDGGREQYF. CDR3 nucleotide sequence: TGTGCCAGCAGTTATGACGGGGGGCGAGAGCAGTACTTC.

The chain is built from TRBV18 and TRBJ2-7; 9 nucleotides match TRBD1. There are 15 residues in the CDR3. Germline V gene data show CDR1 as KGHSH and CDR2 as LQKENI. Unmatched junction bases numbered 8, after V lost 2 bases and J lost 6 bases. CDR3 coding DNA: TGTGCCAGCTCACCAGCTGGACAGGGGTTCGCCGAGCAGTACTTC. Translation gives CASSPAGQGFAEQYF.

The chain couples TRBV20-1 to TRBJ2-2; D is perhaps TRBD1 (5 bases). Germline CDR1 DFQATT, CDR2 SNEGSKA (reference sequence). The CDR3 runs to 11 residues. V was clipped by 6 bases and J by 8 bases, with 10 bases between them. CDR3 amino acids: CSALRGGELFF. The CDR3 DNA is TGCAGTGCGTTAAGGGGAGGGGAGCTGTTTTTT.